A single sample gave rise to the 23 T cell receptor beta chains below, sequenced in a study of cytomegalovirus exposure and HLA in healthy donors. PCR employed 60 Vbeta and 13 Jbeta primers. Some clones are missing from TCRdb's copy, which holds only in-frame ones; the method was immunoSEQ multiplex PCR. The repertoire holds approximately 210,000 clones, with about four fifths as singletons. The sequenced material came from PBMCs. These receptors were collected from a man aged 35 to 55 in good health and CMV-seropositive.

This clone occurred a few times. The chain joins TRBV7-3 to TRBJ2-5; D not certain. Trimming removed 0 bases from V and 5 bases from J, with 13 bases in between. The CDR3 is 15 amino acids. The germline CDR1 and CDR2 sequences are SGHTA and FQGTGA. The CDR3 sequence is CASSLTPSGRETQYF. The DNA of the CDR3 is TGTGCCAGCAGCTTAACCCCGTCGGGTCGGGAGACCCAGTACTTC. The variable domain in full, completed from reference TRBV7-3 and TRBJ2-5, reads GAGVSQTPSNKVTEKGKYVELRCDPISGHTALYWYRQSLGQGPEFLIYFQGTGAADDSGLPNDRFFAVRPEGSVSTLKIQRTERGDSAVYLCASSLTPSGRETQYFGPGTRLLVL.

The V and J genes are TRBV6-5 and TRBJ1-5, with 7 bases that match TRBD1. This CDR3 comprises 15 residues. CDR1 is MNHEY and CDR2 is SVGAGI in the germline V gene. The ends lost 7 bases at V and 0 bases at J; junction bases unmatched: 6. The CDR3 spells CASKKGASSNQPQHF. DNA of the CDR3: TGTGCCAGCAAAAAGGGGGCAAGTAGCAATCAGCCCCAGCATTTT.

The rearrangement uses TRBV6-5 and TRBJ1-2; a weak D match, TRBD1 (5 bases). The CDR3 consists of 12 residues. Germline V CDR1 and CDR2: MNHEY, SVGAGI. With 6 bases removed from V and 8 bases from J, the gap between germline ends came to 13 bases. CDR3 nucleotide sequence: TGTGCCAGCAGCGGGGGACTAGGAGGCTACACCTTC. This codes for CASSGGLGGYTF.

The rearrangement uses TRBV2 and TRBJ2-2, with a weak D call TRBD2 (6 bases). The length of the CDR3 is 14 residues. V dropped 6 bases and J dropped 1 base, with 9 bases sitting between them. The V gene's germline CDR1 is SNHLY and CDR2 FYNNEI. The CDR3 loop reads CASRPGGNTGELFF. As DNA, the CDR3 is TGTGCCAGCAGGCCCGGGGGGAACACCGGGGAGCTGTTTTTT.

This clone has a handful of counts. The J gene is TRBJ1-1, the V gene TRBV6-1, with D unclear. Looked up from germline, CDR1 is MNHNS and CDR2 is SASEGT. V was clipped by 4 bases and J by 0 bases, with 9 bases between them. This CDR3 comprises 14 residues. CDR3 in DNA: TGTGCCAGCAGTGCGGACTTAATGAACACTGAAGCTTTCTTT. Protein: CASSADLMNTEAFF.

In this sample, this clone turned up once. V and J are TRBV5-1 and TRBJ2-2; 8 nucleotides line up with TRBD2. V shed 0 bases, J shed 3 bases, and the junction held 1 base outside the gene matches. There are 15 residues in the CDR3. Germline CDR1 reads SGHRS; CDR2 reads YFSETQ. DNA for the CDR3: TGCGCCAGCAGCTTGGCAGCGGGGGACACCGGGGAGCTGTTTTTT. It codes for CASSLAAGDTGELFF.

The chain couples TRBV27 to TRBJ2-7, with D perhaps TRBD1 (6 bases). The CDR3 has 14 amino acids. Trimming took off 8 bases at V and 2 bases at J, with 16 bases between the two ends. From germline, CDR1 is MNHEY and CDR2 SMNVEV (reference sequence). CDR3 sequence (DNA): TGTGCCAGCGGGCCAGGGGCGCCCCCCTACGAGCAGTACGTC. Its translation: CASGPGAPPYEQYV.

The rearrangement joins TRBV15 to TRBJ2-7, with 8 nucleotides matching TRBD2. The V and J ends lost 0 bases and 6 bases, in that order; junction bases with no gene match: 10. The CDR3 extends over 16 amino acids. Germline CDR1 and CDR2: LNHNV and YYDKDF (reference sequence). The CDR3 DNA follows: TGTGCCACCAGCAGAGAAAACGGGAGGGCCGTAGTCGAGCAGTACTTC. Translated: CATSRENGRAVVEQYF.

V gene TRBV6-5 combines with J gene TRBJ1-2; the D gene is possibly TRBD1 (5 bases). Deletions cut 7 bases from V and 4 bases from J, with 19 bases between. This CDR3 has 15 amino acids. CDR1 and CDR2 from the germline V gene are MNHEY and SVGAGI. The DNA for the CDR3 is TGTGCCAGCACCATGGGGGGGAAAGGGCCCTATGGCTACACCTTC. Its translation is CASTMGGKGPYGYTF.

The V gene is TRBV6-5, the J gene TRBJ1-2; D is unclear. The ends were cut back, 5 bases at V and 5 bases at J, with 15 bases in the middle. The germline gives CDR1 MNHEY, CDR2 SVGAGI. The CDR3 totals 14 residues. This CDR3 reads CASSEYPGNYGYTF. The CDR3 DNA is TGTGCCAGCAGTGAATATCCCGGGAATTATGGCTACACCTTC.

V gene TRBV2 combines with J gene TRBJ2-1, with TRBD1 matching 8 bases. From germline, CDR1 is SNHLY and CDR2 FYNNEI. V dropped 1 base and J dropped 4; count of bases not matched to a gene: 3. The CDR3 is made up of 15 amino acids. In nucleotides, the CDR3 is TGTGCCAGCAGTGAAGTTCGGACAGGGTACAATGAGCAGTTCTTC. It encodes CASSEVRTGYNEQFF.

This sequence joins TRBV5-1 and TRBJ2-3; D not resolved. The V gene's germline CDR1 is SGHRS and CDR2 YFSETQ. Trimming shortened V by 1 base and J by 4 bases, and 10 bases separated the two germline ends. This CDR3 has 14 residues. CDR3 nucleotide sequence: TGCGCCAGCAGCTTGATCCCTACCTCAGATACGCAGTATTTT. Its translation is CASSLIPTSDTQYF. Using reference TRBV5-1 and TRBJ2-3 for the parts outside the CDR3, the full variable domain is KAGVTQTPRYLIKTRGQQVTLSCSPISGHRSVSWYQQTPGQGLQFLFEYFSETQRNKGNFPGRFSGRQFSNSRSEMNVSTLELGDSALYLCASSLIPTSDTQYFGPGTRLTVL.

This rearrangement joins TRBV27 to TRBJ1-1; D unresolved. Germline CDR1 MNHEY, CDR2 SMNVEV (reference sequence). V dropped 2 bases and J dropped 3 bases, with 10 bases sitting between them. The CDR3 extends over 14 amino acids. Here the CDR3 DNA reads TGTGCCAGCAGTTTAGGCAGTTCACACACTGAAGCTTTCTTT. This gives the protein CASSLGSSHTEAFF.

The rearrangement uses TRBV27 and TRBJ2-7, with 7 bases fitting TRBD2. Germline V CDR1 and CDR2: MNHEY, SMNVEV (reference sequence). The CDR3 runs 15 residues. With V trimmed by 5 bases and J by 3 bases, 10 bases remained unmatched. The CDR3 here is CASSTPSGSHYEQYF. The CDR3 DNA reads TGTGCCAGCAGTACTCCTAGCGGTAGCCACTACGAGCAGTACTTC.

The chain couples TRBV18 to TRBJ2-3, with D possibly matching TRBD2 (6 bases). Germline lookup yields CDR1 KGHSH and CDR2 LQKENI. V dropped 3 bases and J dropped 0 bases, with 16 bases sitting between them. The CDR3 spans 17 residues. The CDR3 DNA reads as TGTGCCAGCTCACCGGTTACCAGCGGAGGGAGCACAGATACGCAGTATTTT. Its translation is CASSPVTSGGSTDTQYF.

This CDR3 reads CATSRDGGRGNEQFF. CDR3 sequence (DNA): TGTGCCACCAGCAGAGACGGTGGAAGGGGTAATGAGCAGTTCTTC. V usage is TRBV15 and J usage is TRBJ2-1, with a weak D call TRBD1 (5 bases). This CDR3 comprises 15 residues. Germline CDR1 and CDR2: LNHNV and YYDKDF (reference sequence). V dropped 0 bases and J dropped 7 bases, with 13 bases sitting between them.

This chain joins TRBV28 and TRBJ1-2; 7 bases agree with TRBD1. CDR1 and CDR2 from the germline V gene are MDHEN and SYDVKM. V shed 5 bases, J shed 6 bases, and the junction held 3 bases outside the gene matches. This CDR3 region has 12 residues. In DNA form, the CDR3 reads TGTGCCAGCAGTCAGACAGGGAATGGCTACACCTTC. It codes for CASSQTGNGYTF.

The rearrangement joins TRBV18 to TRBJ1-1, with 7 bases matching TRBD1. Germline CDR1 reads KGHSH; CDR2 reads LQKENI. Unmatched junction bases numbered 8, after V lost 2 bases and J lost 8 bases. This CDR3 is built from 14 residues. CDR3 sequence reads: CASSPGQVITEAFF. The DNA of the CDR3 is TGTGCCAGCTCACCAGGACAGGTAATCACCGAAGCTTTCTTT.

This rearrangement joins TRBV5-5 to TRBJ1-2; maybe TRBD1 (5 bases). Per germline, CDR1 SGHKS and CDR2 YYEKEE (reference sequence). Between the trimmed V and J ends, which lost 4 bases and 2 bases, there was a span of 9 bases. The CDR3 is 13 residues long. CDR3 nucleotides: TGTGCCAGCAGCCGTAACAGGAACTATGGCTACACCTTC. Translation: CASSRNRNYGYTF.

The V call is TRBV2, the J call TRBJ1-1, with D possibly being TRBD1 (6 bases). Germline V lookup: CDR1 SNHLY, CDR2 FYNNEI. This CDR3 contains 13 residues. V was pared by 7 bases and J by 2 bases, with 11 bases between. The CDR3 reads CASTRDINTEAFF. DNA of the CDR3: TGTGCCAGCACCCGGGACATAAACACTGAAGCTTTCTTT.

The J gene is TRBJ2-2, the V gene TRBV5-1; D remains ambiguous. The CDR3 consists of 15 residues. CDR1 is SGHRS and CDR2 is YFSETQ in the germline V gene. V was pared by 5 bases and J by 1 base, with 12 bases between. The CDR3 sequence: CASRFVTGNTGELFF. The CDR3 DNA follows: TGCGCCAGCAGATTTGTAACGGGGAACACCGGGGAGCTGTTTTTT.

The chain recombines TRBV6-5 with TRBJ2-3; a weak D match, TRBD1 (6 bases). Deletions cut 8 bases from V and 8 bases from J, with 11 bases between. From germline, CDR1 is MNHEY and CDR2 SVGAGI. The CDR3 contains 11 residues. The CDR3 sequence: CASSDRFTQYF. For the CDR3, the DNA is TGTGCCAGCTCCGACAGGTTTACGCAGTATTTT.

The CDR3 loop is CASSPFGEEMNTEAFF. The CDR3 DNA follows: TGTGCCAGCAGCCCTTTCGGGGAAGAAATGAACACTGAAGCTTTCTTT. V is TRBV14 and J is TRBJ1-1; D is unclear. Germline-derived CDR1 and CDR2 are SGHDN and FVKESK. The CDR3 contains 16 residues. V was cut by 4 bases and J by 0 bases, with 15 bases left in between.